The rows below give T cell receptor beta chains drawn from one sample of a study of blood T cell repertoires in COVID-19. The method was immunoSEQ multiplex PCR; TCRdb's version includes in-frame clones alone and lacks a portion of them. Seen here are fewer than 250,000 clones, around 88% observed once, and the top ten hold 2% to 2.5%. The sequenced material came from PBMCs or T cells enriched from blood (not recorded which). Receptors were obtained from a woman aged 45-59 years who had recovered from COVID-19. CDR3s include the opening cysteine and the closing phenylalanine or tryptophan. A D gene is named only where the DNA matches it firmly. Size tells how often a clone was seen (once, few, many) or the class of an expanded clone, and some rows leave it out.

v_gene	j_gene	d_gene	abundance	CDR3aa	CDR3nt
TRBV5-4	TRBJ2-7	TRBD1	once	CASRFLWDREGEQYF	TGTGCCAGCAGGTTCTTGTGGGACAGGGAAGGCGAGCAGTACTTC
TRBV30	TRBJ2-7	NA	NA	CAWRTPYEQYF	TGTGCCTGGAGGACTCCCTACGAGCAGTACTTC
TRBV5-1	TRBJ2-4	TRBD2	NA	CASSLVATVAGGKNIQYF	TGCGCCAGCAGCTTGGTCGCTACGGTAGCGGGAGGGAAAAACATTCAGTACTTC
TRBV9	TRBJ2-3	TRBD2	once	CASSALGLAGGSTDTQYF	TGTGCCAGCAGCGCCCTCGGACTAGCGGGAGGCAGCACAGATACGCAGTATTTT
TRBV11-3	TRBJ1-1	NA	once	CASSLTMNTEAFF	TGTGCCAGCAGCCTTACAATGAACACTGAAGCTTTCTTT
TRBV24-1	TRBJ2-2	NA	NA	CATSDPNGAGELFF	TGTGCCACCAGTGACCCCAACGGAGCCGGGGAGCTGTTTTTT
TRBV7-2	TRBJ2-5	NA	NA	CASSRGTPQETQYF	TGTGCCAGCAGCCGCGGGACTCCTCAAGAGACCCAGTACTTC
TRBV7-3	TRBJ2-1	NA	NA	CASSLTGLPQNEQFF	TGTGCCAGCAGCTTAACTGGACTACCTCAGAATGAGCAGTTCTTC
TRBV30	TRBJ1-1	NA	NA	CAWSPRSSTEAFF	TGTGCCTGGAGCCCCCGATCGAGCACTGAAGCTTTCTTT
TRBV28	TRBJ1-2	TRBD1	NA	CASSLALTGDYGYTF	TGTGCCAGCAGTTTGGCTCTGACAGGGGACTATGGCTACACCTTC
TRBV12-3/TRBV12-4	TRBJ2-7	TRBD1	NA	CASSRQGKYEQYF	TGTGCCAGCAGTCGACAGGGTAAATACGAGCAGTACTTC
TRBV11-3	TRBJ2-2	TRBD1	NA	CASSVYSGGVGELFF	TGTGCCAGCAGCGTATACTCAGGGGGAGTAGGGGAGCTGTTTTTT
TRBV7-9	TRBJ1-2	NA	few	CASSLGSVIYGYTF	TGTGCCAGCAGCTTAGGTTCAGTCATCTATGGCTACACCTTC
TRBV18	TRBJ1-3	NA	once	CASSPDPGGPGTIYF	TGTGCCAGCTCACCGGACCCGGGGGGCCCGGGCACCATATATTTT
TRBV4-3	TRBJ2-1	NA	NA	CASSYYSSVGPGNEQFF	TGCGCCAGCAGCTACTATTCCTCGGTGGGCCCGGGGAATGAACAGTTCTTC
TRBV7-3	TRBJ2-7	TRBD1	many	CASSSRGQGSYEQYF	TGTGCCAGCAGCTCTAGAGGACAGGGATCCTACGAGCAGTACTTC
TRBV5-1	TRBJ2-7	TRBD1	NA	CASSLVATGTAKQYF	TGCGCCAGCAGCTTGGTGGCGACAGGGACCGCGAAGCAGTACTTC
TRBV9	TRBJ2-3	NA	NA	CASSETSFLSSTDTQYF	TGTGCCAGCAGCGAAACTAGTTTTCTCTCTAGCACAGATACGCAGTATTTT
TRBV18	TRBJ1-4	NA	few	CASSAKQATNEKLFF	TGTGCCAGCTCAGCGAAACAGGCAACTAATGAAAAACTGTTTTTT
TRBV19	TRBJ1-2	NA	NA	CASRLNLGNGYTF	TGTGCCAGTAGGCTGAACCTAGGCAATGGCTACACCTTC
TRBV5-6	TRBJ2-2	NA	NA	CASSLTRDIFSAGELFF	TGTGCCAGCAGCTTGACCCGGGACATCTTCTCTGCCGGGGAGCTGTTTTTT
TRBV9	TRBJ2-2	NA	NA	CASSVVPGSGELFF	TGTGCCAGCAGCGTAGTTCCAGGGTCCGGGGAGCTGTTTTTT
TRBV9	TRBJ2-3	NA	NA	CASSVGTPNTDTQYF	TGTGCCAGCAGCGTGGGGACACCGAACACAGATACGCAGTATTTT
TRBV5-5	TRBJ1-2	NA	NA	CASSLRGNYGYTF	TGTGCCAGCAGCTTGAGGGGTAACTATGGCTACACCTTC
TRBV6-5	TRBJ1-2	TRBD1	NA	CASRSGQGYGYTF	TGTGCCAGCAGATCGGGACAGGGTTATGGCTACACCTTC
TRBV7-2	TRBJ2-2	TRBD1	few	CASSRDRPNTGELFF	TGTGCCAGCAGCCGGGACAGGCCGAACACCGGGGAGCTGTTTTTT
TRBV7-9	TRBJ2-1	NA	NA	CASRLRPGTYNEQFF	TGTGCCAGCAGACTGAGACCGGGAACCTACAATGAGCAGTTCTTC
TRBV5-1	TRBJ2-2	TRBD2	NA	CASSREGLGGELFF	TGCGCCAGCAGCCGGGAGGGCCTTGGCGGGGAGCTGTTTTTT
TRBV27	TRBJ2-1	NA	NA	CASSHLRSSYNEQFF	TGTGCCAGCAGTCACCTCCGTAGCTCCTACAATGAGCAGTTCTTC
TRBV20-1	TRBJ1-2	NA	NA	CRPAVGYTF	TGCAGACCCGCGGTTGGCTACACCTTC
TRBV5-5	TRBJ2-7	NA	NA	CASSLGGRSYEQYF	TGTGCCAGCAGCTTGGGTGGCCGATCCTACGAGCAGTACTTC
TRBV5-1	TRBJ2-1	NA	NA	CASSPGGSYNEQFF	TGCGCCAGCAGCCCAGGTGGATCCTACAATGAGCAGTTCTTC